The 10 T cell receptor beta chains below come from one sample, sequenced in a study of Graves' ophthalmopathy and Graves' hyperthyroidism. The sequenced template was RNA, covering the TCR beta CDR3 region. Scientists carried out first-round RT-PCR using HTBI primers and then a second-round multiplex PCR. TCRdb reanalysed the multiplex PCR reads using MiXCR and keeps one entry per CDR3 protein. In the table there are about 740,000 distinct CDR3 sequences, about 44% of which are singletons. Sequences were obtained from peripheral blood. The origin of the receptors is an adult man with Graves' ophthalmopathy.

Here the CDR3 DNA reads TGCAGAGGCCCGACAGCCGCCCGAATGAACACTGAAGCTTTCTTT. It codes for CRGPTAARMNTEAFF. This chain joins TRBV29-1 and TRBJ1-1, with D maybe TRBD1 (5 bases). Germline values: CDR1 SQVTM, CDR2 ANQGSEA. This CDR3 comprises 15 residues.

The V call is TRBV25-1, the J call TRBJ1-4; D gene ambiguous. CDR1 and CDR2 from the germline V gene are MGHDK and SYGVNS. V lost 6 bases, J lost 0 bases, and 11 bases lay in between. CDR3 length: 15 amino acids. DNA for the CDR3: TGTGCCAGCAGCCGTCAGTACCCAACTAATGAAAAACTGTTTTTT. Its protein product is CASSRQYPTNEKLFF.

The genes are TRBV20-1 and TRBJ2-2; 11 nucleotides line up with TRBD2. There are 16 residues in the CDR3. Germline V lookup: CDR1 DFQATT, CDR2 SNEGSKA (reference sequence). V lost 1 base and J lost 1; bases outside the gene matches: 2. CDR3: CSARGLAGWNTGELFF. Here the CDR3 DNA reads TGCAGTGCTAGAGGACTAGCGGGATGGAACACCGGGGAGCTGTTTTTT.

There are a few counts of this clonotype. This may come from a read error, since a much larger clone is one base off. The CDR3 here is CASSEVQPQHF. Written as DNA, the CDR3 is TGTGCCAGCAGTGAAGTTCAGCCCCAGCATTTT. The gene calls are TRBV10-3 and TRBJ1-5, with no clear D. Germline V gene sequence: CDR1 ENHRY, CDR2 SYGVKD. The CDR3 loop spans 11 amino acids.

The chain combines TRBV10-3 with TRBJ2-2; 10 bases align to TRBD2. V shed 3 bases and J 6 bases; nucleotides not matched to a gene: 10. Germline V gene sequence: CDR1 ENHRY, CDR2 SYGVKD. This CDR3 comprises 17 residues. The CDR3 loop reads CAISDPPGLALPGELFF. CDR3 DNA: TGTGCCATCAGTGATCCCCCGGGACTAGCGCTCCCCGGGGAGCTGTTTTTT.

This chain joins TRBV9 and TRBJ1-1, with D unresolved. The germline V gene has CDR1 SGDLS and CDR2 YYNGEE. V was trimmed by 4 bases and J by 7 bases, leaving 20 bases between them. The CDR3 extends over 15 amino acids. CDR3 DNA sequence: TGTGCCAGCAGCCAAGATGTGGGAGCTATAATTGAAGCTTTCTTT. Its translation is CASSQDVGAIIEAFF.

The J gene is TRBJ1-5, the V gene TRBV7-8, with D possibly matching TRBD1 (5 bases). From germline, CDR1 is SGHVS and CDR2 FQNEAQ. V was clipped by 3 bases and J by 11 bases, with 20 bases between them. The CDR3 runs to 15 residues. The CDR3 nucleotides are TGTGCCAGCAGCTTCCGTCCGGGGCGCGTTTATGCCCAGCATTTT. Its protein product is CASSFRPGRVYAQHF.

A few counts support this clonotype. This sequence joins TRBV5-6 and TRBJ2-7; D unclear. Trimming cost V 1 base and J 2 bases, with 10 bases left between them. CDR1 SGHDT and CDR2 YYEEEE come from the germline V gene. This CDR3 spans 14 amino acids. This CDR3 reads CASSLKFGAYEQYF. CDR3 bases: TGTGCCAGCAGCTTGAAGTTTGGGGCCTACGAGCAGTACTTC. Using reference TRBV5-6 and TRBJ2-7 for the parts outside the CDR3, the full variable domain is DAGVTQSPTHLIKTRGQQVTLRCSPKSGHDTVSWYQQALGQGPQFIFQYYEEEERQRGNFPDRFSGHQFPNYSSELNVNALLLGDSALYLCASSLKFGAYEQYFGPGTRLTVT.

This clonotype was seen a handful of times. This CDR3 is CATSSRRGGNTEAFF. CDR3 nucleotide sequence: TGTGCCACCAGCAGTCGGCGGGGGGGGAACACTGAAGCTTTCTTT. V and J are TRBV15 and TRBJ1-1, with D possibly being TRBD1 (5 bases). Deletions cut 3 bases from V and 1 base from J, with 12 bases between. This CDR3 has 15 residues. Germline CDR1 is LNHNV and CDR2 is YYDKDF (reference sequence).

The V gene is TRBV12-3 or TRBV12-4, the J gene TRBJ1-1; D unresolved. With 5 bases removed from V and 5 bases from J, the gap between germline ends came to 9 bases. CDR3 length equals 12 residues. CDR3 nucleotides: TGTGCCAGCAGTCAAGCGTGGACTGAAGCTTTCTTT. It translates to CASSQAWTEAFF.